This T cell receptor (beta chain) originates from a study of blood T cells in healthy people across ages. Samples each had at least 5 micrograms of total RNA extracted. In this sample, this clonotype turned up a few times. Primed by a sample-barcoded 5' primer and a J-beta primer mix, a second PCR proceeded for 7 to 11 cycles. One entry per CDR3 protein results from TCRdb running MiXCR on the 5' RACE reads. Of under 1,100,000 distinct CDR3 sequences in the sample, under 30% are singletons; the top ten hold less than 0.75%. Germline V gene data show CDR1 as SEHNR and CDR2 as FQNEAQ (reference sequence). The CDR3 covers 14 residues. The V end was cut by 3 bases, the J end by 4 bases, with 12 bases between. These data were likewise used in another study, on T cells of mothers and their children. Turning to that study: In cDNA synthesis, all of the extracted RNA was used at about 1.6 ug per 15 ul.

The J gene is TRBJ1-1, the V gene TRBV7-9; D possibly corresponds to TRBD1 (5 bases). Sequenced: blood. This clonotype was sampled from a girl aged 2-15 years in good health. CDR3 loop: CASSFEGDLTEAFF. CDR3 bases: TGTGCCAGCAGCTTCGAAGGGGACCTCACTGAAGCTTTCTTT. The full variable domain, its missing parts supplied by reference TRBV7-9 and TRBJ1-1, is DTGVSQNPRHKITKRGQNVTFRCDPISEHNRLYWYRQTLGQGPEFLTYFQNEAQLEKSRLLSDRFSAERPKGSFSTLEIQRTEQGDSAMYLCASSFEGDLTEAFFGQGTRLTVV.